The 29 T cell receptor beta chains below all came from one sample that was sequenced in a study of blood T cell repertoires in COVID-19. Clones were sequenced by immunoSEQ multiplex PCR, and TCRdb holds only the in-frame ones, with some missing. Of 400,000 to 450,000 clones in the sample, 80% to 90% are singletons; the top ten hold 1% to 1.3%. Sequenced material: PBMCs or T cells enriched from blood (not recorded which). The receptors were sampled from a young man who had recovered from COVID-19.

This sequence joins TRBV29-1 and TRBJ2-2; 7 nucleotides match TRBD1. The CDR3 totals 15 residues. Trimming removed 6 bases from V and 2 bases from J; junction bases left unmatched: 9. The germline gives CDR1 SQVTM, CDR2 ANQGSEA. The CDR3 loop is CSVPQGDLNTGELFF. DNA of the CDR3: TGCAGCGTCCCCCAGGGGGACCTAAACACCGGGGAGCTGTTTTTT.

The rearrangement joins TRBV24-1 to TRBJ1-5; D remains unclear. Germline V gene sequence: CDR1 KGHDR, CDR2 SFDVKD. The CDR3 extends over 16 amino acids. Between the trimmed V and J ends, which lost 6 bases and 0 bases, there was a span of 14 bases. Written as DNA, the CDR3 is TGTGCCACCAGTCATGGGCAGCCTTATAGCAATCAGCCCCAGCATTTT. Encoded protein: CATSHGQPYSNQPQHF.

The CDR3 DNA reads TGTGCCAGCAGCTTGCCAACAGGTTCAGATACGCAGTATTTT. Protein sequence: CASSLPTGSDTQYF. This rearrangement joins TRBV7-9 to TRBJ2-3; TRBD1 might be the D (5 bases). This CDR3 spans 14 amino acids. The V and J ends lost 3 bases and 4 bases respectively, with 11 bases between them. Looked up from germline, CDR1 is SEHNR and CDR2 is FQNEAQ (reference sequence).

The chain recombines TRBV27 with TRBJ2-7; TRBD1 aligns across 8 bases. The CDR3 runs to 15 residues. Losses at the gene ends were 2 bases for V and 4 bases for J; bases not matched to a gene: 7. Germline CDR1 and CDR2: MNHEY and SMNVEV (reference sequence). This chain's CDR3 is CASSLAGQGSYEQYF. The CDR3 DNA reads TGTGCCAGCAGTTTAGCAGGACAGGGATCTTACGAGCAGTACTTC.

The chain links TRBV11-2 to TRBJ2-7, with D perhaps matching TRBD1 (6 bases). Germline loops: CDR1 SGHAT, CDR2 FQNNGV. Trimming cost V 5 bases and J 3 bases, with 14 bases left between them. This CDR3 contains 14 residues. The DNA for the CDR3 is TGTGCCAGCAGCCGAACAGGGACCTTCTACGAGCAGTACTTC. Encoded protein: CASSRTGTFYEQYF.

The chain links TRBV28 to TRBJ1-5; no reliable D call. The V end was cut by 6 bases, the J end by 7 bases, with 10 bases between. This CDR3 is built from 12 residues. Germline V gives CDR1 MDHEN, CDR2 SYDVKM. CDR3 protein: CASRSLPQPQHF. In DNA form, the CDR3 reads TGTGCCAGCAGATCCCTACCCCAGCCCCAGCATTTT.

The chain recombines TRBV7-9 with TRBJ1-1; D not certain. Per the germline V gene, CDR1 is SEHNR and CDR2 is FQNEAQ (reference sequence). CDR3 length: 13 residues. With 5 bases removed from V and 6 bases from J, the gap between germline ends came to 13 bases. The CDR3 DNA sequence: TGTGCCAGCAGCGCTGCCGGGATTCCTGAAGCTTTCTTT. The encoded protein is CASSAAGIPEAFF. Together with reference TRBV7-9 and TRBJ1-1, the CDR3 gives the full variable domain: DTGVSQNPRHKITKRGQNVTFRCDPISEHNRLYWYRQTLGQGPEFLTYFQNEAQLEKSRLLSDRFSAERPKGSFSTLEIQRTEQGDSAMYLCASSAAGIPEAFFGQGTRLTVV.

This clone was counted a few times. Other DNA sequences in this sample translate to the same CDR3. The chain carries TRBV27 and TRBJ2-7, with 7 nucleotides matching TRBD2. CDR3 length: 14 amino acids. Germline V lookup: CDR1 MNHEY, CDR2 SMNVEV (reference sequence). Unmatched junction bases numbered 11, after V lost 8 bases and J lost 4 bases. CDR3 sequence: CASRRGTSGYEQYF. DNA for the CDR3: TGTGCCAGCCGGCGGGGGACGTCCGGGTACGAGCAGTACTTC.

The chain combines TRBV6-5 with TRBJ1-1, with TRBD1 as a possible D gene (5 bases). The CDR3 covers 13 residues. Trimming removed 7 bases at V and 4 bases at J, with 13 bases between. The germline V gene encodes CDR1 MNHEY and CDR2 SVGAGI. This CDR3 reads CASIRQFGTEAFF. Written as DNA, the CDR3 is TGTGCCAGCATCAGACAGTTTGGCACTGAAGCTTTCTTT.

This chain links TRBV2 with TRBJ1-2; D gene uncertain. This CDR3 has 14 residues. The germline V gene encodes CDR1 SNHLY and CDR2 FYNNEI. Trimming removed 6 bases at V and 2 bases at J, with 13 bases between. The CDR3 sequence is CASSARGLNYGYTF. CDR3 DNA sequence: TGTGCCAGCAGCGCTAGAGGTCTCAACTATGGCTACACCTTC.

The chain combines TRBV27 with TRBJ1-1; D not resolved. The germline V gene has CDR1 MNHEY and CDR2 SMNVEV (reference sequence). The CDR3 runs to 14 residues. The V and J ends lost 5 bases and 4 bases respectively, with 14 bases between them. This CDR3 reads CASSRPGSGTEAFF. The CDR3 region has the DNA TGTGCCAGCAGTCGACCGGGGTCGGGCACTGAAGCTTTCTTT.

This chain uses TRBV20-1 with TRBJ1-6, with 7 bases identical to TRBD1. The CDR3 extends over 14 amino acids. V shed 3 bases and J 5 bases; nucleotides not matched to a gene: 4. Germline CDR1 is DFQATT and CDR2 is SNEGSKA (reference sequence). The CDR3 sequence is CSASRGTDNSPLHF. CDR3 nucleotides: TGCAGTGCTAGTCGCGGGACAGATAATTCACCCCTCCACTTT.

This clone was detected only a few times. This chain's CDR3 is CASSTGTLSSYEQYF. The CDR3 nucleotides read TGTGCCAGCAGTACCGGGACTCTTAGCTCCTACGAGCAGTACTTC. The rearrangement joins TRBV6-5 to TRBJ2-7, with D possibly TRBD2 on 6 matching bases. The CDR3 is 15 amino acids. Trimming stripped 5 bases from V and 0 bases from J, with 14 bases between. Per germline, CDR1 MNHEY and CDR2 SVGAGI.

The chain links TRBV5-5 to TRBJ2-1; perhaps TRBD2 as D (5 bases). Trimming pared 2 bases from V and 2 bases from J, leaving 11 bases between. Germline V lookup: CDR1 SGHKS, CDR2 YYEKEE (reference sequence). The CDR3 covers 15 residues. In DNA, the CDR3 is TGTGCCAGCAGCTTAGACGGGAATGCCTACAATGAGCAGTTCTTC. This translates into CASSLDGNAYNEQFF.

As DNA, the CDR3 is TGTGCCAGTAATGATGGGGCCTATACCTCTGGGGCCAACGTCCTGACTTTC. This gives the protein CASNDGAYTSGANVLTF. The V gene is TRBV2, the J gene TRBJ2-6, with a tentative D call TRBD1 (5 bases). Per the germline V gene, CDR1 is SNHLY and CDR2 is FYNNEI. V was clipped by 9 bases and J by 0 bases, with 18 bases between them. The CDR3 is 17 amino acids.

The chain employs TRBV19 and TRBJ1-5, with 7 bases identical to TRBD1. The trim removed 9 bases at V and 1 base at J, leaving 6 bases unmatched. The CDR3 is made up of 14 amino acids. Germline CDR1 is LNHDA and CDR2 is SQIVND (reference sequence). The CDR3 region is CASRQGGSNQPQHF. CDR3 DNA sequence: TGTGCCAGCAGACAGGGTGGGAGCAATCAGCCCCAGCATTTT. Using reference TRBV19 and TRBJ1-5 for the parts outside the CDR3, the full variable domain is DGGITQSPKYLFRKEGQNVTLSCEQNLNHDAMYWYRQDPGQGLRLIYYSQIVNDFQKGDIAEGYSVSREKKESFPLTVTSAQKNPTAFYLCASRQGGSNQPQHFGDGTRLSIL.

A single count supports this clone. The V gene is TRBV28, the J gene TRBJ2-1, with TRBD2 as a possible D gene (6 bases). Germline lookup yields CDR1 MDHEN and CDR2 SYDVKM. Trimming took 6 bases from V and 0 from J, leaving 18 bases between them. The CDR3 loop spans 17 amino acids. The chain's CDR3 is CASRNLYSGSSYNEQFF. The CDR3 nucleotides read TGTGCCAGCAGGAATCTCTATAGCGGAAGCTCCTACAATGAGCAGTTCTTC.

This clone has only a few counts. The chain recombines TRBV7-2 with TRBJ1-6, with a possible D match to TRBD1 (6 bases). Germline loops: CDR1 SGHTA, CDR2 FQGNSA. This CDR3 region has 15 residues. V was cut by 3 bases and J by 6 bases, with 12 bases left in between. Written as DNA, the CDR3 is TGTGCCAGCAGCTTTGGGCAGGGGCGTAATTCACCCCTCCACTTT. It yields the protein CASSFGQGRNSPLHF.

The J gene is TRBJ2-7, the V gene TRBV29-1; D might be TRBD1 (6 bases). Germline CDR1 is SQVTM and CDR2 is ANQGSEA. This CDR3 region has 14 residues. The V and J ends lost 4 bases and 0 bases respectively, with 13 bases between them. The CDR3, as DNA: TGCAGCGTTGGGACAGCTACTAACTCCTACGAGCAGTACTTC. This gives the protein CSVGTATNSYEQYF.

Details on this clone: Other DNA sequences within the sample encode an identical CDR3. This rearrangement joins TRBV19 to TRBJ2-7; 10 bases line up with TRBD2. The CDR3 is 14 residues long. Per the germline V gene, CDR1 is LNHDA and CDR2 is SQIVND (reference sequence). Germline trimming cut 5 bases from V and 2 bases from J; bases unmatched to any gene: 3. The CDR3 nucleotides are TGTGCCAGTAGTCCCCTAGCGGGAGCCTACGAGCAGTACTTC. This encodes CASSPLAGAYEQYF.

V and J are TRBV28 and TRBJ1-4; the D is unclear. This CDR3 contains 12 residues. With 3 bases removed from V and 14 bases from J, the gap between germline ends came to 13 bases. Germline V gene data show CDR1 as MDHEN and CDR2 as SYDVKM. CDR3 sequence (DNA): TGTGCCAGCAGTTTGAGTGTAGCGCGTCTGTTTTTT. Amino acids: CASSLSVARLFF.

The CDR3 DNA sequence: TGTGCCTGGAGTGTCTGGACAGGGTCCTACGAGCAGTACTTC. This sequence encodes CAWSVWTGSYEQYF. The genes are TRBV30 and TRBJ2-7; 8 nucleotides align to TRBD1. The CDR3 sequence is 14 residues long. The germline CDR1 and CDR2 sequences are GTSNPN and SVGIG (reference sequence). V shed 0 bases and J 1 base; nucleotides not matched to a gene: 2.

This clone is a singleton in its sample. The gene calls are TRBV6-5 and TRBJ1-5; D uncertain. Trimming took 0 bases from V and 2 from J, leaving 11 bases between them. This CDR3 comprises 16 residues. The germline V gene encodes CDR1 MNHEY and CDR2 SVGAGI. The CDR3 region has the DNA TGTGCCAGCAGTTACTCCCCGGGTGGTGGCAATCAGCCCCAGCATTTT. Its protein product is CASSYSPGGGNQPQHF.

CDR3 nucleotides: TGTGCCAGCAGTGAAGTGACAGGGCATCAGCCCCAGCATTTT. Residues: CASSEVTGHQPQHF. The gene calls are TRBV2 and TRBJ1-5; 7 positions agree with TRBD1. The germline V gene has CDR1 SNHLY and CDR2 FYNNEI. The CDR3 spans 14 residues. The junction had 2 bases not matched to a gene; V was cut back by 1 base and J by 5 bases.

This chain joins TRBV3-1 (or the pseudogene TRBV3-2) and TRBJ2-1; D may be TRBD1 (6 bases). The CDR3 extends over 12 amino acids. Germline V gene data show CDR1 as LGHDT and CDR2 as YNNKEL (reference sequence). With 1 base removed from V and 13 bases from J, the gap between germline ends came to 11 bases. The CDR3, as DNA: TGTGCCAGCAGCCAAGGAAGGACAGTTCAGTTCTTC. It encodes CASSQGRTVQFF.

The gene calls are TRBV6-5 and TRBJ2-1, with a tentative D call TRBD2 (5 bases). This CDR3 region has 15 residues. CDR1 is MNHEY and CDR2 is SVGAGI in the germline V gene. Trimming left V 6 bases short and J 5 bases short, with 17 bases between. The CDR3 spells CASSPRAMGNNEQFF. The CDR3 nucleotides read TGTGCCAGCAGCCCGCGGGCCATGGGTAACAATGAGCAGTTCTTC.

The chain uses TRBV6-5 and TRBJ2-7, with TRBD1 matching 8 bases. This CDR3 has 14 residues. V shed 7 bases and J 2 bases; nucleotides not matched to a gene: 7. Germline V gene sequence: CDR1 MNHEY, CDR2 SVGAGI. The CDR3 DNA reads as TGTGCCAGCACCAAAACAGGGGGAACCTACGAGCAGTACTTC. Amino acid sequence: CASTKTGGTYEQYF.

This clone occurred once. V is TRBV30 and J is TRBJ1-5; D is ambiguous. V was cut by 2 bases and J by 3 bases, with 8 bases left in between. Looked up from germline, CDR1 is GTSNPN and CDR2 is SVGIG (reference sequence). This CDR3 region has 13 residues. In nucleotides, the CDR3 is TGTGCCTGGAGTAACAGCCACAATCAGCCCCAGCATTTT. It is translated as CAWSNSHNQPQHF.

The chain recombines TRBV10-2 with TRBJ1-1; a weak D match, TRBD1 (5 bases). The CDR3 is 13 residues long. V gave up 6 bases and J gave up 5 bases, with 13 bases separating them. Germline values: CDR1 WSHSY, CDR2 SAAADI. The CDR3 nucleotides are TGCGCCAGCAGAGGGGCTGGGGGGACTGAAGCTTTCTTT. It is translated as CASRGAGGTEAFF.